This is a list of T cell receptor beta chains from one sample in a study of blood T cell repertoires in COVID-19. The method was immunoSEQ multiplex PCR; TCRdb's version includes in-frame clones alone and lacks a portion of them. The sample has about 59,000 clones, around 79% seen once; the top ten hold roughly 10%. The sequenced sample was peripheral blood. All receptors derive from a human donor in a cohort sampled during active COVID-19. The CDR3 runs from the conserved cysteine through the conserved F or W. Fields, in order: clone size, D gene, J gene, V gene, CDR3 protein, CDR3 DNA. D genes are given only for firm matches. The listing skips clone size in some rows; elsewhere it reads once, few, many or a size class.

clone_size: NA
d_call: TRBD2
j_call: TRBJ2-1
v_call: TRBV19
cdr3_aa: CASRHPETSAIGYEQFF
cdr3_nt: TGTGCCAGCCGACACCCCGAGACTAGCGCGATTGGATATGAGCAGTTCTTC

clone_size: NA
d_call: NA
j_call: TRBJ2-7
v_call: TRBV14
cdr3_aa: CASSPTVVWGSPYEQYF
cdr3_nt: TGTGCCAGCAGCCCCACTGTTGTTTGGGGCAGTCCCTACGAGCAGTACTTC

clone_size: NA
d_call: NA
j_call: TRBJ2-7
v_call: TRBV6-1
cdr3_aa: CASSDGESLEQYF
cdr3_nt: TGTGCCAGCAGTGACGGTGAGTCCCTCGAGCAGTACTTC

clone_size: NA
d_call: NA
j_call: TRBJ2-2
v_call: TRBV10-3
cdr3_aa: CAISQNTGELFF
cdr3_nt: TGTGCCATCAGCCAGAACACCGGGGAGCTGTTTTTT

clone_size: NA
d_call: NA
j_call: TRBJ1-1
v_call: TRBV3-1/TRBV3-2
cdr3_aa: CASSQVGGGTEAFF
cdr3_nt: TGTGCCAGCAGCCAAGTTGGGGGGGGCACTGAAGCTTTCTTT

clone_size: NA
d_call: NA
j_call: TRBJ1-4
v_call: TRBV5-1
cdr3_aa: CASSWGGPNEKLFF
cdr3_nt: TGCGCCAGCAGCTGGGGGGGTCCGAATGAAAAACTGTTTTTT

clone_size: NA
d_call: NA
j_call: TRBJ1-2
v_call: TRBV2
cdr3_aa: CASSGGFLYGYTF
cdr3_nt: TGTGCCAGCAGTGGCGGGTTTCTCTATGGCTACACCTTC

clone_size: NA
d_call: NA
j_call: TRBJ2-7
v_call: TRBV30
cdr3_aa: CAWSVPPDEQYF
cdr3_nt: TGTGCCTGGAGTGTCCCCCCCGACGAGCAGTACTTC

clone_size: few
d_call: NA
j_call: TRBJ2-6
v_call: TRBV19
cdr3_aa: CASSKNTGTGANVLTF
cdr3_nt: TGTGCCAGTAGTAAGAACACAGGGACAGGGGCCAACGTCCTGACTTTC

clone_size: NA
d_call: TRBD1
j_call: TRBJ2-3
v_call: TRBV24-1
cdr3_aa: CATSDLTGDRTDTQYF
cdr3_nt: TGTGCCACCAGTGATTTAACAGGGGACCGCACAGATACGCAGTATTTT

clone_size: NA
d_call: NA
j_call: TRBJ2-1
v_call: TRBV11-3
cdr3_aa: CASSPGGGIEQFF
cdr3_nt: TGTGCCAGCAGCCCGGGAGGGGGCATTGAGCAGTTCTTC

clone_size: NA
d_call: NA
j_call: TRBJ2-7
v_call: TRBV27
cdr3_aa: CASSQIPPGVEQYF
cdr3_nt: TGTGCCAGCAGTCAGATCCCACCAGGGGTCGAGCAGTACTTC

clone_size: NA
d_call: TRBD2
j_call: TRBJ2-7
v_call: TRBV7-2
cdr3_aa: CASSLGTGTSGKQYF
cdr3_nt: TGTGCCAGCAGCTTAGGGACCGGGACTAGCGGGAAACAGTACTTC

clone_size: few
d_call: TRBD1
j_call: TRBJ1-6
v_call: TRBV10-2
cdr3_aa: CASSDAGGNSPLHF
cdr3_nt: TGCGCCAGCAGTGATGCAGGGGGCAATTCACCCCTCCACTTT